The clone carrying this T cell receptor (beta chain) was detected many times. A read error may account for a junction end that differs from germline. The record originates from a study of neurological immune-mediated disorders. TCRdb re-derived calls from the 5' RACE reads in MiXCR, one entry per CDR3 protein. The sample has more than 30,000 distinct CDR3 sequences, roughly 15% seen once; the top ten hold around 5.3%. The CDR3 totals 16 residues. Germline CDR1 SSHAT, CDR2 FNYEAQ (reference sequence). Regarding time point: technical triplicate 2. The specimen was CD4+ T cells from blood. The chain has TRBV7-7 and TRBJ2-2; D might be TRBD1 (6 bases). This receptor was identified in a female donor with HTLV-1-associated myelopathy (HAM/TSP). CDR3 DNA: TGTGCTAGCAGCCCAATCCACAGGGTCGTAGGCGGGGAGCTGTTTTTT. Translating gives CASSPIHRVVGGELFF.